The rows below give T cell receptor beta chains drawn from one sample of a study of blood T cell repertoires in COVID-19. TCRdb's table, derived via immunoSEQ multiplex PCR, lists solely in-frame clones and lacks some. The sample lists more than 65,000 clones; 79% were seen once. Sequenced: peripheral blood. Receptors originate from a woman aged 60-75 years with acute or convalescent COVID-19. Each CDR3 is given with its conserved first and last residue. Each record gives: J gene, V gene, CDR3 protein.

TRBJ1-4 TRBV6-5 CASSQDRENEKLFF
TRBJ2-7 TRBV3-1/TRBV3-2 CASSLRGHSEQYF
TRBJ2-1 TRBV9 CASSGNRGMGSYNEQFF
TRBJ1-3 TRBV10-1 CASSDRPPF
TRBJ2-1 TRBV7-9 CASSLVLAGRNNEQFF
TRBJ2-3 TRBV4-2 CASSQVAQGFTDTQYF
TRBJ2-3 TRBV7-2 CASSLLAGGPRGTDTQYF
TRBJ2-7 TRBV6-5 CASSQGDEQYF
TRBJ2-2 TRBV6-2/TRBV6-3 CASSSTGSNTGELFF
TRBJ1-1 TRBV5-5 CASSLGDRTEAFF
TRBJ1-1 TRBV6-5 CAECRGQKTNTEAFF
TRBJ1-1 TRBV30 CARSTGMDTEAFF
TRBJ1-2 TRBV25-1 CASSAGDPVYGYTF
TRBJ1-5 TRBV6-1 CASSSGTGGYQPQHF
TRBJ2-7 TRBV29-1 CSVEAQGEESYEQYF
TRBJ2-7 TRBV7-9 CASSSGQGWREQYF
TRBJ2-1 TRBV3-1/TRBV3-2 CASSHKLAGGSNEQFF
TRBJ2-1 TRBV14 CASSQSGGAMNEQFF
TRBJ1-5 TRBV6-2/TRBV6-3 CASTPQGADQPQHF
TRBJ1-1 TRBV12-3/TRBV12-4 CASSLGGAEAFF
TRBJ2-3 TRBV4-3 CASSQGGQGADTQYF
TRBJ2-2 TRBV15 CATSRDYGGAVSGELFF
TRBJ1-2 TRBV7-6 CASSLSGGLGYTF
TRBJ1-3 TRBV6-6 CASRSPGEDRGNTIYF
TRBJ1-3 TRBV6-1 CASSDGHGNTIYF
TRBJ2-2 TRBV10-3 CAISVRRFDGELFF
TRBJ2-7 TRBV27 CASRPRGAIYEQYF